A single TCR beta chain is shown here with its context. With 2 bases removed from V and 3 bases from J, the gap between germline ends came to 4 bases. Germline CDR1 is MNHEY and CDR2 is SVGAGI. The CDR3 spans 13 residues. This record belongs to a study of identical twins. TCRdb reanalysed the 5' RACE reads using MiXCR and keeps one entry per CDR3 protein. The data show some 690,000 distinct CDR3 sequences, with around 20% seen just once and roughly 4% held by the top ten. This sample was shared with a second study, whose subject was T cells expressing NK-cell markers.

Sequencing was carried out using PBMCs. The rearrangement joins TRBV6-5 to TRBJ2-2; D is undetermined. The clonotype was recovered from a woman aged 18-35 years in good health. The CDR3 spells CASSYPYTGELFF. In DNA form, the CDR3 reads TGTGCCAGCAGTTACCCATACACCGGGGAGCTGTTTTTT.